The source of this TCR beta chain is a study of human T cells and chemical hapten exposure. Turning to the study itself: Donors were sensitized with 2% DPC on the upper inner arm.

One entry per CDR3 protein results from TCRdb running MiXCR on the RACE reads. The data contain more than 70,000 distinct CDR3 sequences, around a tenth of them singletons. Points from the study as a whole: Versus controls, significantly more large CDR3 similarity clusters arose from expanded TCRs.

Time point reported: patch test 2, 6 weeks after DPC sensitization. As for treatment: therapeutic diphenylcyclopropenone sensitization with weekly scalp DPC. The authors' total RNA extraction used unfractionated whole blood. The CDR3 consists of 17 residues. The germline gives CDR1 SNHLY, CDR2 FYNNEI. The V end lost 2 bases, the J end lost 8 bases, and 22 bases lay between the germline ends. Worth noting for this clonotype: Antigen: not known.

The chain is built from TRBV2 and TRBJ2-4, with D possibly matching TRBD1 (7 bases). Sequenced here: whole blood, sampled in connection with sensitization to the hapten diphenylcyclopropenone (DPC). This TCR was sampled from a man aged 18 to 29 with alopecia areata. Some clones in this sample may be carry-over from other donors' samples. CDR3 in amino acids: CASSERGGLAREDIQYF. The CDR3 DNA reads TGTGCCAGCAGTGAACGAGGGGGCTTAGCCAGGGAGGACATTCAGTACTTC. Together with reference TRBV2 and TRBJ2-4, the CDR3 gives the full variable domain: EPEVTQTPSHQVTQMGQEVILRCVPISNHLYFYWYRQILGQKVEFLVSFYNNEISEKSEIFDDQFSVERPDGSNFTLKIRSTKLEDSAMYFCASSERGGLAREDIQYFGAGTRLSVL.